The rows below give T cell receptor beta chains drawn from one sample of a study of blood T cell repertoires in COVID-19. Clones were read by immunoSEQ multiplex PCR, and TCRdb kept only the in-frame ones, dropping some. The sample has more than 250,000 clones; about 91% are singletons. The specimen sequenced was peripheral blood. The receptors were gathered from a young woman with COVID-19, enrolled during active disease. CDR3s include the opening cysteine and the closing phenylalanine or tryptophan. Each record gives: J gene, clone size, D gene, V gene, CDR3 DNA, CDR3 protein. A D gene is named only where the DNA matches it firmly. Rows may omit the clone size; those that give it use once, few, many or a size class.

j_call: TRBJ2-5
clone_size: NA
d_call: TRBD1
v_call: TRBV24-1
cdr3_nt: TGTGCCACCGCACATGGGACAGGCCAAGAGACCCAGTACTTC
cdr3_aa: CATAHGTGQETQYF

j_call: TRBJ1-2
clone_size: NA
d_call: NA
v_call: TRBV3-1/TRBV3-2
cdr3_nt: TGTGCCAGCAGCCAATGGGCAGAGCTTAACTATGGCTACACCTTC
cdr3_aa: CASSQWAELNYGYTF

j_call: TRBJ1-1
clone_size: NA
d_call: TRBD1
v_call: TRBV20-1
cdr3_nt: TGCAGTGCTCCCAGGACAGGGCAAGCTTTCTTT
cdr3_aa: CSAPRTGQAFF

j_call: TRBJ2-5
clone_size: NA
d_call: NA
v_call: TRBV24-1
cdr3_nt: TGTGCCACCAGTGATTTACGACAGCAAGAGACCCAGTACTTC
cdr3_aa: CATSDLRQQETQYF

j_call: TRBJ2-3
clone_size: NA
d_call: NA
v_call: TRBV18
cdr3_nt: TGTGCCAGCTCACCACGGGCAGGGCGGACAGATACGCAGTATTTT
cdr3_aa: CASSPRAGRTDTQYF

j_call: TRBJ1-3
clone_size: NA
d_call: NA
v_call: TRBV18
cdr3_nt: TGTGCCAGCTCAGGTCCTGGACTGGAGGGTCCCGGAAACACCATATATTTT
cdr3_aa: CASSGPGLEGPGNTIYF

j_call: TRBJ2-2
clone_size: NA
d_call: NA
v_call: TRBV6-4
cdr3_nt: TGTGCCAGCAGTGGAGTTGCGGGGGCGCTTGACACCGGGGAGCTGTTTTTT
cdr3_aa: CASSGVAGALDTGELFF

j_call: TRBJ2-3
clone_size: NA
d_call: NA
v_call: TRBV5-4
cdr3_nt: TGTGCCAGCAGCTTTAGGGGTGAGACAGATACGCAGTATTTT
cdr3_aa: CASSFRGETDTQYF

j_call: TRBJ1-2
clone_size: few
d_call: NA
v_call: TRBV27
cdr3_nt: TGTGCCAGCAGTGGCCCAGGGTATTATGGCTACACCTTC
cdr3_aa: CASSGPGYYGYTF

j_call: TRBJ1-6
clone_size: NA
d_call: NA
v_call: TRBV14
cdr3_nt: TGTGCCAGCAGCCAAGATTTGGCATTTTCACCCCTCCACTTT
cdr3_aa: CASSQDLAFSPLHF

j_call: TRBJ1-5
clone_size: NA
d_call: NA
v_call: TRBV12-3/TRBV12-4
cdr3_nt: TGTGCCAGCAGTTTCCCAGGGGCTCAGCCCCAGCATTTT
cdr3_aa: CASSFPGAQPQHF